This T cell receptor (beta chain) was retrieved from a study of T-cell reconstitution after alpha-beta-depleted transplantation in children. Preparation of the TCRbeta library used unique molecular identifiers. TCRdb processed the PCR reads anew with MiXCR; each CDR3 protein has one entry. Here the sample spans 200,000 or so distinct CDR3 sequences, 6.3% being singletons. Points from the study as a whole: In some patients, recipient T cells and intrathymic progenitors surviving conditioning explained high day-60 diversity.

This clonotype has ten or more counts. The antigen remains unidentified. V dropped 4 bases and J dropped 0 bases, with 15 bases sitting between them. Looked up from germline, CDR1 is LNHNV and CDR2 is YYDKDF (reference sequence). The CDR3 consists of 16 residues. V gene TRBV15 combines with J gene TRBJ2-5; D is unresolved. The receptor was derived from a girl under three years old with combined immunodeficiency, due to receive a stem cell transplant. Sequencing was performed on PBMCs, taken before TCRalphabeta/CD19-depleted stem cell transplant. CDR3 DNA sequence: TGTGCCACCAGCAACCCCCCTCACGGAAACCAAGAGACCCAGTACTTC. Residues: CATSNPPHGNQETQYF.